The T cell receptor beta chain described here comes from a study of identical twins. General study results and limits: Researchers reported excess low generation probability among twin-shared out-of-frame alpha sequences. With monozygotic twins, out-of-frame TCR alpha sharing exceeded what models estimated. Abundant beta clonotypes from cord blood bore fewer insertions; memory repertoires lacked this pattern.

V lost 5 bases and J 6 bases, leaving 14 bases between the germline ends. Germline loops: CDR1 SGHTA, CDR2 FQGNSA. The CDR3 covers 13 residues. Every one of the donors was a healthy Caucasian. TCRdb itself ran the 5' RACE reads through MiXCR, one entry per CDR3 protein. The sample shows about 920,000 distinct CDR3 sequences, roughly 12% of them seen only once. In regard to this clonotype: Its specificity is not known.

These same records also appear under a second study, on yellow fever vaccine responses in identical twins.

V gene TRBV7-2 combines with J gene TRBJ2-7, with D perhaps matching TRBD2 (6 bases). Sequenced sample: PBMCs. The source is a woman between 18 and 29 years old in good health. Written as DNA, the CDR3 is TGTGCCAGCAGCCGGGACTCGCGTTCCGAGCAGTACTTC. This codes for CASSRDSRSEQYF.